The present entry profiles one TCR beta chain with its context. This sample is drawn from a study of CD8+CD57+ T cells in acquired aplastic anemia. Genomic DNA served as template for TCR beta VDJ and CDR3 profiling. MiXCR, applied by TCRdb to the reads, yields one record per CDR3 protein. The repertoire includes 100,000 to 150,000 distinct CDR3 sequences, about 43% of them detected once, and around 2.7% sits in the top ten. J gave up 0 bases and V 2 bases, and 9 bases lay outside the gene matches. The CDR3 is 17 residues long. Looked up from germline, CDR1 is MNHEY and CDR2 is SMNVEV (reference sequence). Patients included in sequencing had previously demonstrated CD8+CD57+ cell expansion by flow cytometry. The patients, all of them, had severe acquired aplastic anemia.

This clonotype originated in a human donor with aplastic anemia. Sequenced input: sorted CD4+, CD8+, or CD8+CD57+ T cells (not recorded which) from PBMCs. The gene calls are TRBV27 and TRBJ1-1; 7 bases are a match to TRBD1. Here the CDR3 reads CASSLHRDSHMNTEAFF. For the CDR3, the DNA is TGTGCCAGCAGTTTACACCGGGACAGCCACATGAACACTGAAGCTTTCTTT.